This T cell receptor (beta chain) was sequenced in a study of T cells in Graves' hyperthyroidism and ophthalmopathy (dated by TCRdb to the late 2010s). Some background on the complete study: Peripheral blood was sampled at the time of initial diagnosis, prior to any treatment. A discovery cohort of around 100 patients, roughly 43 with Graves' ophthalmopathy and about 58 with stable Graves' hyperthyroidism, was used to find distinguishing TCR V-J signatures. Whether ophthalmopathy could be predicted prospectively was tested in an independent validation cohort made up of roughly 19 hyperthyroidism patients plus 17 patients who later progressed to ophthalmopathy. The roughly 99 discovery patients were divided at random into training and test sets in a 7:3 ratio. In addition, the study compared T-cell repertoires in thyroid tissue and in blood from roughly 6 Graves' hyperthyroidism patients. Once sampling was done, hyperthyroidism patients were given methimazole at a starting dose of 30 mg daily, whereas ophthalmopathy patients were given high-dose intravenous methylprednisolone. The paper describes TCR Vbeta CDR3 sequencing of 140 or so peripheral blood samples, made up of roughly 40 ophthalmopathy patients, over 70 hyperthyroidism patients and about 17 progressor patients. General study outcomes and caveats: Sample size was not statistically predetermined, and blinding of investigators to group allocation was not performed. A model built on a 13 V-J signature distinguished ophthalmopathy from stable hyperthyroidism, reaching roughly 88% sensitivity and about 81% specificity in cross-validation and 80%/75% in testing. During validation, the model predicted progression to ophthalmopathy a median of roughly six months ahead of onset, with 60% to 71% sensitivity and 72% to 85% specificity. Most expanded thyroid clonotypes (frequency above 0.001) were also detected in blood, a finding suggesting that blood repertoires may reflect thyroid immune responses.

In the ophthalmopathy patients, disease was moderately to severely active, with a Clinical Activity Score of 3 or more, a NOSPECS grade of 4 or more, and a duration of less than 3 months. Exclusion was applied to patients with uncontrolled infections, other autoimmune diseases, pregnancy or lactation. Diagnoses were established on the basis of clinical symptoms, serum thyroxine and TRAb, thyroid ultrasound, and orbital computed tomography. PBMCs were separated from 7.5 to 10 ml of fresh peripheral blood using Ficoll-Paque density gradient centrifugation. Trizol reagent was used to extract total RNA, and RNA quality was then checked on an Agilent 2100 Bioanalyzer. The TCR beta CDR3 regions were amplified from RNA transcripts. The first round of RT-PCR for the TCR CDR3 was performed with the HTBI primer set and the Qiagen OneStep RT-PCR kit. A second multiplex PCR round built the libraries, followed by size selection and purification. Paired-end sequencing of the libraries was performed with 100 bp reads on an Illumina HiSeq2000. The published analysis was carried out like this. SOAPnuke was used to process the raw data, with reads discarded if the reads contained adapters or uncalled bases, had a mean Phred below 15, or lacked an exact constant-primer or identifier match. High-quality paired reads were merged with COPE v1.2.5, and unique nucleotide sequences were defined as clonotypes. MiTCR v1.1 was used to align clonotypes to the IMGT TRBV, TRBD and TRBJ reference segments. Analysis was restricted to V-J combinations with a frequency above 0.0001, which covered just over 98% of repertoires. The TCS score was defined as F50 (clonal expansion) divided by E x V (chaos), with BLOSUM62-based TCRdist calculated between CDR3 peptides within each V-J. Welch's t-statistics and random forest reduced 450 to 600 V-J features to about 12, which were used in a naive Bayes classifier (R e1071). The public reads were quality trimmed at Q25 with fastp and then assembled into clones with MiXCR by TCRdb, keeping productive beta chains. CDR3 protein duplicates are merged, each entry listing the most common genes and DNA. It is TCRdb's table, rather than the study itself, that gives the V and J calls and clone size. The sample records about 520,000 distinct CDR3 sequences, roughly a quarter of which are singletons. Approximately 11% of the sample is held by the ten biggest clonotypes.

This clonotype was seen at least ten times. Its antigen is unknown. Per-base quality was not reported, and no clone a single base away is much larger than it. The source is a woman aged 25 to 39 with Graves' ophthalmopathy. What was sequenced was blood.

The CDR3: CASSVAPSSSYEQYF. The nucleotide sequence reads TGTGCCAGCAGCGTAGCTCCGAGCAGCTCCTACGAGCAGTACTTC. The chain is made from TRBV9 and TRBJ2-7; the D gene assignment is ambiguous. Via the germline V gene, CDR1 is SGDLS and CDR2 YYNGEE. V was cut back by 0 bases and J by 0 bases, leaving a gap of 10 bases between them. Including cysteine and phenylalanine, the CDR3 has 15 amino acids. The entry retains the CDR3 DNA only, 45 bases that are in frame from base 1.